Reported below is one TCR beta chain. These data are taken from a study of blood T cell repertoires in COVID-19. Germline values: CDR1 SGDLS, CDR2 YYNGEE. Trimming removed 4 bases from V and 4 bases from J; junction bases left unmatched: 9. The CDR3 consists of 15 residues. Methods used by the authors: Reference gene primer amplification in the assay estimated nucleated cell counts. Measured with immunoSEQ multiplex PCR; TCRdb has only the in-frame clones, and not every one. V and J calls and clone size come straight from that table; D and trimming were deduced from the DNA. The sample holds about 170,000 clones, roughly 86% seen once. Followed longitudinally, the Seattle patients had been enrolled during active infection.

The specimen sequenced was peripheral blood. This chain connects TRBV9 to TRBJ1-1, with 8 bases fitting TRBD1. This sequence was found in a woman older than 75 with COVID-19, enrolled during active disease. CDR3 sequence (DNA): TGTGCCAGCAGCAAAGGACAGGGTTTGGGCACTGAAGCTTTCTTT. As protein: CASSKGQGLGTEAFF.